The present T cell receptor (beta chain) was sequenced within a study of T cells in Graves' hyperthyroidism and ophthalmopathy. This CDR3 comprises 13 residues. Trimming removed 8 bases at V and 6 bases at J, with 17 bases between. Germline-derived CDR1 and CDR2 are SQVTM and ANQGSEA. Amplification yielded TCR beta CDR3 regions, with RNA transcripts as the source. RT-PCR in the first round (using the HTBI primer set) targeted the TCR CDR3. TCRdb ran MiXCR on the multiplex PCR reads and lists one entry per CDR3 protein. The data show around 300,000 distinct CDR3 sequences, about an eighth seen once. Patients between 18 and 65 years old had hyperthyroidism, newly diagnosed and lasting under 2 months. Orbital computed tomography, thyroid ultrasound, serum thyroxine and TRAb, and clinical symptoms together informed the diagnoses. This clonotype was counted ten times or more.

This clonotype was obtained from a woman aged 25-40 years with Graves' hyperthyroidism that later progressed to Graves' ophthalmopathy. The specimen was blood. This sequence joins TRBV29-1 and TRBJ1-5; a weak D match, TRBD1 (5 bases). The CDR3 region is CSTSGGVGQPQHF. The CDR3 DNA sequence: TGCAGCACATCTGGGGGAGTAGGTCAGCCCCAGCATTTT.